The 28 T cell receptor beta chains listed next were all sequenced from one sample in a study of somatic mutations in cytotoxic T cells in rheumatoid arthritis. TCRdb's copy holds only in-frame clones and misses some; the assay was immunoSEQ multiplex PCR. The sample consists of 13,000 to 15,000 clones, over 70% of them appearing once. What was sequenced was CD8+ T cells sorted from blood. The origin of the receptors is an adult with rheumatoid arthritis.

The chain is built from TRBV6-6 and TRBJ2-7, with a weak D call TRBD2 (6 bases). This CDR3 comprises 11 residues. Trimming shortened V by 5 bases and J by 4 bases, and 6 bases separated the two germline ends. CDR1 and CDR2 from the germline V gene are MNHNY and SVGAGI (reference sequence). The CDR3 loop is CASSRGYEQYF. The CDR3 coding sequence is TGTGCCAGCAGTCGGGGGTACGAGCAGTACTTC.

The chain has TRBV7-9 and TRBJ1-1; 10 bases are shared with TRBD1. Trimming cost V 4 bases and J 4 bases; bases outside gene matches: 3. The length of the CDR3 is 14 residues. From germline, CDR1 is SEHNR and CDR2 FQNEAQ (reference sequence). CDR3 sequence (DNA): TGTGCCAGCAGCTCGGGGGACAGGGGCACTGAAGCTTTCTTT. This translates into CASSSGDRGTEAFF.

V is TRBV7-2 and J is TRBJ2-1; 8 nucleotides agree with TRBD2. Germline values: CDR1 SGHTA, CDR2 FQGNSA. The ends lost 0 bases at V and 2 bases at J; junction bases unmatched: 9. The CDR3 runs 18 residues. The CDR3 region is CASSLASLAGRTYNEQFF. In DNA form, the CDR3 reads TGTGCCAGCAGCTTAGCCTCTTTAGCGGGACGAACCTACAATGAGCAGTTCTTC. Full variable domain (missing parts from reference TRBV7-2 and TRBJ2-1): GAGVSQSPSNKVTEKGKDVELRCDPISGHTALYWYRQSLGQGLEFLIYFQGNSAPDKSGLPSDRFSAERTGGSVSTLTIQRTQQEDSAVYLCASSLASLAGRTYNEQFFGPGTRLTVL.

V is TRBV30 and J is TRBJ1-2; the D gene is possibly TRBD1 (6 bases). The CDR3 totals 14 residues. V gave up 5 bases and J gave up 3 bases, with 16 bases separating them. Germline V gives CDR1 GTSNPN, CDR2 SVGIG (reference sequence). The CDR3 DNA sequence: TGTGCCTGGGGCCTACAGGGTTCGGACTATGGCTACACCTTC. This gives the protein CAWGLQGSDYGYTF.

This chain joins TRBV2 and TRBJ2-1, with 8 bases that match TRBD1. The CDR3 sequence is 15 residues long. V shed 6 bases and J 7 bases; nucleotides not matched to a gene: 11. In germline, CDR1 is SNHLY, CDR2 FYNNEI. The CDR3 here is CASSAGTGGMNEQFF. The DNA of the CDR3 is TGTGCCAGCAGCGCCGGGACAGGCGGAATGAATGAGCAGTTCTTC.

The chain combines TRBV7-2 with TRBJ2-7, with D maybe TRBD2 (5 bases). The V gene's germline CDR1 is SGHTA and CDR2 FQGNSA. CDR3 length: 13 residues. The V end was cut by 4 bases, the J end by 2 bases, with 9 bases between. The CDR3 DNA is TGTGCCAGCAGCTCCCCCGGGACCTACGAGCAGTACTTC. Translated: CASSSPGTYEQYF.

The chain carries TRBV19 and TRBJ2-1; the D gene is possibly TRBD1 (5 bases). Deletions cut 3 bases from V and 2 bases from J, with 11 bases between. The CDR3 sequence is 15 residues long. CDR1 and CDR2 from the germline V gene are LNHDA and SQIVND (reference sequence). The CDR3 reads CASSISRAAYNEQFF. DNA of the CDR3: TGTGCCAGTAGTATTTCCAGGGCGGCCTACAATGAGCAGTTCTTC.

The chain employs TRBV5-6 and TRBJ1-1, with TRBD1 identical over 8 bases. The germline V gene has CDR1 SGHDT and CDR2 YYEEEE. The CDR3 has 15 amino acids. With V trimmed by 1 base and J by 5 bases, 7 bases remained unmatched. CDR3 nucleotide sequence: TGTGCCAGCAGCTTGTTTAGACAGGGGAGGACTGAAGCTTTCTTT. It is translated as CASSLFRQGRTEAFF.

J is TRBJ2-1 and V is TRBV9, with 8 bases that match TRBD1. CDR1 is SGDLS and CDR2 is YYNGEE in the germline V gene. The CDR3 consists of 15 residues. Germline trimming cut 4 bases from V and 8 bases from J; bases unmatched to any gene: 11. DNA for the CDR3: TGTGCCAGCAGCCCCCGGACAGGGAGAAGCGATGAGCAGTTCTTC. As protein: CASSPRTGRSDEQFF.

This chain joins TRBV6-6 and TRBJ2-7, with D hard to call. The CDR3 has 11 residues. CDR1 and CDR2 from the germline V gene are MNHNY and SVGAGI (reference sequence). Trimming took 5 bases from V and 3 from J, leaving 5 bases between them. The CDR3 sequence: CASSPSYEQYF. The CDR3 DNA reads TGTGCCAGCAGTCCCAGCTACGAGCAGTACTTC.

The chain uses TRBV6-1 and TRBJ1-4; the match to TRBD1 covers 7 bases. The V and J ends lost 4 bases and 7 bases, in that order; junction bases with no gene match: 6. Germline V CDR1 and CDR2: MNHNS, SASEGT. This CDR3 contains 14 residues. CDR3 sequence reads: CASSVRQGGEKLFF. In DNA form, the CDR3 reads TGTGCCAGCAGTGTCCGACAGGGAGGTGAAAAACTGTTTTTT.

The count of this clone is one. The chain uses TRBV27 and TRBJ1-2, with TRBD1 matching 7 bases. CDR3 length: 15 residues. J was trimmed by 4 bases and V by 8 bases; bases with no gene match: 13. Germline V CDR1 and CDR2: MNHEY, SMNVEV (reference sequence). This chain's CDR3 is CASGGRQGWAYGYTF. The CDR3 DNA reads as TGTGCCAGCGGTGGAAGACAGGGTTGGGCCTATGGCTACACCTTC.

The rearrangement joins TRBV19 to TRBJ1-1; no reliable D call. This CDR3 region has 14 residues. CDR1 LNHDA and CDR2 SQIVND come from the germline V gene (reference sequence). Trimming shortened V by 3 bases and J by 6 bases, and 14 bases separated the two germline ends. The CDR3 DNA is TGTGCCAGTAGTATCTCCACCCTTGGCCCTGAAGCTTTCTTT. This gives the protein CASSISTLGPEAFF.

The J gene is TRBJ2-1, the V gene TRBV9; 8 positions match TRBD1. CDR3 length equals 16 residues. Germline CDR1 is SGDLS and CDR2 is YYNGEE. V shed 6 bases, J shed 4 bases, and the junction held 12 bases outside the gene matches. The CDR3 DNA sequence: TGTGCCAGCAACTCGGAGGGGCAGGGGGCTTACAATGAGCAGTTCTTC. Translation: CASNSEGQGAYNEQFF.

The chain employs TRBV9 and TRBJ1-2; TRBD1 is a possible D gene (5 bases). With 0 bases removed from V and 5 bases from J, the gap between germline ends came to 11 bases. This CDR3 comprises 14 residues. Germline CDR1 SGDLS, CDR2 YYNGEE. This CDR3 is CASSVAGVGYGYTF. The DNA of the CDR3 is TGTGCCAGCAGCGTAGCGGGGGTGGGTTATGGCTACACCTTC.

V is TRBV29-1 and J is TRBJ2-2; D possibly corresponds to TRBD2 (5 bases). Germline CDR1 is SQVTM and CDR2 is ANQGSEA. V was clipped by 5 bases and J by 1 base, with 14 bases between them. This CDR3 region has 15 residues. CDR3 protein: CSVCRAGKNTGELFF. As DNA, the CDR3 is TGCAGCGTTTGTCGGGCCGGGAAGAACACCGGGGAGCTGTTTTTT.

The genes are TRBV7-9 and TRBJ2-1; perhaps TRBD1 as D (6 bases). Germline V gene data show CDR1 as SEHNR and CDR2 as FQNEAQ (reference sequence). This CDR3 has 13 residues. Deletions cut 4 bases from V and 14 bases from J, with 18 bases between. The DNA for the CDR3 is TGTGCCAGCAGCTCCTCGGTTGGGGGCTCGGAGTTCTTC. Its protein product is CASSSSVGGSEFF.

V and J are TRBV19 and TRBJ1-1; tentatively, D is TRBD1 (5 bases). CDR1 is LNHDA, CDR2 SQIVND, per germline (reference sequence). This CDR3 spans 13 amino acids. V shed 5 bases and J shed 1 base, with 8 bases lying between them. The CDR3 reads CASSLGQNTEAFF. The CDR3 bases are TGTGCCAGTAGTCTCGGACAGAACACTGAAGCTTTCTTT.

V and J are TRBV4-2 and TRBJ2-2; 8 bases agree with TRBD2. CDR3 length: 15 amino acids. The V and J ends lost 1 base and 6 bases, in that order; junction bases with no gene match: 4. The germline V gene has CDR1 LGHNA and CDR2 YNFKEQ. Here the CDR3 reads CASSQGRGDAGELFF. The CDR3, as DNA: TGTGCCAGCAGCCAAGGGCGGGGGGACGCCGGGGAGCTGTTTTTT.

This clone has more than one count but fewer than ten. V gene TRBV7-9 combines with J gene TRBJ1-6; D might be TRBD1 (5 bases). Trimming left V 7 bases short and J 7 bases short, with 14 bases between. The CDR3 runs to 14 residues. Germline-derived CDR1 and CDR2 are SEHNR and FQNEAQ (reference sequence). CDR3 in amino acids: CASTEGQGNSPLHF. CDR3 in DNA: TGTGCCAGCACCGAGGGGCAGGGAAATTCACCCCTCCACTTT.

The J gene is TRBJ2-1, the V gene TRBV10-3, with a weak D call TRBD1 (6 bases). Between the trimmed V and J ends, which lost 9 bases and 4 bases, there was a span of 16 bases. The CDR3 consists of 14 residues. Germline loops: CDR1 ENHRY, CDR2 SYGVKD. CDR3 nucleotides: TGTGCCATAAGGACCGGGACACCTTACAATGAGCAGTTCTTC. It encodes CAIRTGTPYNEQFF.

The gene calls are TRBV20-1 and TRBJ2-3; TRBD1 agrees at 9 bases. Germline assignment: CDR1 DFQATT and CDR2 SNEGSKA (reference sequence). The trim removed 3 bases at V and 14 bases at J, leaving 6 bases unmatched. The CDR3 has 11 residues. CDR3 nucleotide sequence: TGCAGTGCTAGGGGGGGGACAGGGTTGTATTTT. Its protein product is CSARGGTGLYF.

The chain is built from TRBV13 and TRBJ1-1; D remains ambiguous. This CDR3 is built from 14 residues. CDR1 PRHDT and CDR2 FYEKMQ come from the germline V gene (reference sequence). V was cut by 4 bases and J by 2 bases, with 11 bases left in between. CDR3 sequence reads: CASSSYDINTEAFF. Written as DNA, the CDR3 is TGTGCCAGCAGCTCCTACGACATAAACACTGAAGCTTTCTTT.

This clone showed up just a few times. The J gene is TRBJ1-2, the V gene TRBV7-3; 7 nucleotides align to TRBD1. Germline V gene sequence: CDR1 SGHTA, CDR2 FQGTGA. With 5 bases clipped from V and 4 bases from J, the junction kept 13 bases outside the gene matches. The CDR3 is 16 amino acids. CDR3 sequence reads: CASSAGTGVGSYGYTF. The DNA for the CDR3 is TGTGCCAGCAGCGCCGGTACAGGGGTGGGCAGCTATGGCTACACCTTC.

CDR3 amino acids: CASSIDRHLGQPQHF. CDR3 DNA: TGTGCCAGTAGTATAGACAGGCACCTGGGGCAGCCCCAGCATTTT. This chain joins TRBV19 and TRBJ1-5; D is unresolved. The CDR3 runs 15 residues. V was trimmed by 0 bases and J by 7 bases, leaving 13 bases between them. Germline CDR1 is LNHDA and CDR2 is SQIVND (reference sequence).

The genes are TRBV27 and TRBJ2-2; TRBD1 is a possible D gene (6 bases). V was clipped by 6 bases and J by 6 bases, with 11 bases between them. The germline V gene encodes CDR1 MNHEY and CDR2 SMNVEV (reference sequence). The CDR3 runs to 13 residues. CDR3 in amino acids: CASRYRVSGELFF. CDR3 in DNA: TGTGCCAGCAGATACAGGGTGTCCGGGGAGCTGTTTTTT.

The chain is built from TRBV9 and TRBJ1-1, with D maybe TRBD1 (5 bases). Germline CDR1 is SGDLS and CDR2 is YYNGEE. The CDR3 totals 14 residues. Trimming stripped 3 bases from V and 4 bases from J, with 13 bases between. CDR3 sequence: CASSGMGGSTEAFF. The DNA for the CDR3 is TGTGCCAGCAGCGGGATGGGGGGAAGCACTGAAGCTTTCTTT.

This chain connects TRBV4-1 to TRBJ2-3, with D uncertain. The CDR3 loop spans 16 amino acids. Trimming left V 0 bases short and J 4 bases short, with 14 bases between. Germline assignment: CDR1 MGHRA and CDR2 YSYEKL. Here the CDR3 reads CASSQEGSGISDTQYF. CDR3 coding DNA: TGCGCCAGCAGCCAAGAGGGGTCTGGGATCTCAGATACGCAGTATTTT.